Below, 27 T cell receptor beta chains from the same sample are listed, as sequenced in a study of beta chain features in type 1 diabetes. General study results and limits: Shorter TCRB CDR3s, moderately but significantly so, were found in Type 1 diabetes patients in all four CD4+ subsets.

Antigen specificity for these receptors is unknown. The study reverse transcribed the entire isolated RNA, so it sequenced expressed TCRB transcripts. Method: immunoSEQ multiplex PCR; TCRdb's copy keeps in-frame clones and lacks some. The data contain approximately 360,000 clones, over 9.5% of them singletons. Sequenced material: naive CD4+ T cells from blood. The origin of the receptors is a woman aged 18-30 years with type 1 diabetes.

In nucleotides, the CDR3 is TGCGCCAGCAGCTTGGACGGGATTGAAGCTTTCTTT. This gives the protein CASSLDGIEAFF. The genes are TRBV5-1 and TRBJ1-1; D is uncertain. The ends were cut back, 0 bases at V and 7 bases at J, with 7 bases in the middle. This CDR3 spans 12 amino acids. The V gene's germline CDR1 is SGHRS and CDR2 YFSETQ.

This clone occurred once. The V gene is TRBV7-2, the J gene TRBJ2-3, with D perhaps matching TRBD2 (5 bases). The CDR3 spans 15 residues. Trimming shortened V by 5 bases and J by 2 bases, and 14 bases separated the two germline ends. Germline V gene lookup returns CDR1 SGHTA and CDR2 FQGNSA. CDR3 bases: TGTGCCAGCAGCCCGCAGACGACTACCACAGATACGCAGTATTTT. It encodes CASSPQTTTTDTQYF.

CDR3 amino acids: CASRTVAGTGELFF. The CDR3 DNA reads TGTGCCAGCAGGACTGTAGCAGGGACCGGGGAGCTGTTTTTT. The V gene is TRBV27, the J gene TRBJ2-2; D may be TRBD1 (5 bases). This CDR3 spans 14 amino acids. V lost 6 bases and J lost 5, with 13 bases in between. CDR1 and CDR2 from the germline V gene are MNHEY and SMNVEV (reference sequence).

CDR3: CASSVQNMDQPQHF. The CDR3, as DNA: TGTGCCAGTAGTGTTCAGAACATGGATCAGCCCCAGCATTTT. The genes are TRBV19 and TRBJ1-5; no firm D call. Germline CDR1 reads LNHDA; CDR2 reads SQIVND (reference sequence). The CDR3 has 14 residues. Trimming took off 5 bases at V and 5 bases at J, with 13 bases between the two ends.

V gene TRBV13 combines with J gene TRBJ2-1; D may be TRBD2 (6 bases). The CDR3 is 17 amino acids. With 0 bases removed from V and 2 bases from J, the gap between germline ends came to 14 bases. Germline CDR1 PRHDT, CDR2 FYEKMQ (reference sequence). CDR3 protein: CASSLGRGTGTYNEQFF. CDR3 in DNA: TGTGCCAGCAGCTTAGGCCGGGGGACTGGAACCTACAATGAGCAGTTCTTC.

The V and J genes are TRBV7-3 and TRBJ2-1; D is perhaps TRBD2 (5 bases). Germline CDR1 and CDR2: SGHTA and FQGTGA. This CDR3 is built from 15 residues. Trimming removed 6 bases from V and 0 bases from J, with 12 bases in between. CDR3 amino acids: CASSVSGSSYNEQFF. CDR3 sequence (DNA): TGTGCCAGCAGTGTAAGCGGAAGCTCCTACAATGAGCAGTTCTTC.

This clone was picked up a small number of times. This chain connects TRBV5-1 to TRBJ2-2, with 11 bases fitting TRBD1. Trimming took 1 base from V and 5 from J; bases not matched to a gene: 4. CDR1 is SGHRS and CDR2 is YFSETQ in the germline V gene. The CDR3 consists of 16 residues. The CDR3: CASSLTGTGGTGELFF. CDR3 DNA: TGCGCCAGCAGCTTGACTGGGACAGGGGGAACCGGGGAGCTGTTTTTT.

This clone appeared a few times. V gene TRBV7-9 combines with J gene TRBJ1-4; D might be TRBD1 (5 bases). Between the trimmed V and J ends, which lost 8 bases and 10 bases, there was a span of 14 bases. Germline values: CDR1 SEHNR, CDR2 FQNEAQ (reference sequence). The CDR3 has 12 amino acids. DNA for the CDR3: TGTGCCAGCGGATCGACAGAGGCAAAACTGTTTTTT. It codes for CASGSTEAKLFF.

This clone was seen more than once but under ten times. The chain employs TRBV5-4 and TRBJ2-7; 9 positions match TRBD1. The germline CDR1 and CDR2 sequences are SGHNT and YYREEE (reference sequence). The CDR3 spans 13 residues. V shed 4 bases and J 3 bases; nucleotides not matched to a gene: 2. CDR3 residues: CASSPTGGYEQYF. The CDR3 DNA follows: TGTGCCAGCAGCCCGACAGGGGGCTACGAGCAGTACTTC.

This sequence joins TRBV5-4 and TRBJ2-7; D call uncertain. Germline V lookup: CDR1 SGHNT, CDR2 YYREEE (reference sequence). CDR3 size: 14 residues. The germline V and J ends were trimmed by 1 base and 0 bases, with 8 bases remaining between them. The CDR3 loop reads CASSLTPSSYEQYF. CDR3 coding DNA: TGTGCCAGCAGCTTGACGCCTAGCTCCTACGAGCAGTACTTC.

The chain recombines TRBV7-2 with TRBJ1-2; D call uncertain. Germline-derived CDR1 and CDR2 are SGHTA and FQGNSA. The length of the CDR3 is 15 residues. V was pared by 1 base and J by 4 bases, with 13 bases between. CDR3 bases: TGTGCCAGCAGCTTAGGGAAGCGGGAGGTCTATGGCTACACCTTC. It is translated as CASSLGKREVYGYTF.

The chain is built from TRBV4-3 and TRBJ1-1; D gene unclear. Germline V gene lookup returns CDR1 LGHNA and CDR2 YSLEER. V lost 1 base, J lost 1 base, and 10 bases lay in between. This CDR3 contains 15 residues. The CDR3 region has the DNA TGCGCCAGCAGCCAAGCCCGCGGTGGGAACACTGAAGCTTTCTTT. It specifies CASSQARGGNTEAFF.

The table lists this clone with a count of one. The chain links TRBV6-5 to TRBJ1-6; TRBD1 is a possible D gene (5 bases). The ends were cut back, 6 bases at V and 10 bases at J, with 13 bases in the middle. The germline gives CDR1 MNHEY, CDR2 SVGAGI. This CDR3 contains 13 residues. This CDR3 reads CASSQGLGSPLHF. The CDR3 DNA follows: TGTGCCAGCAGCCAGGGTTTGGGGTCACCCCTCCACTTT.

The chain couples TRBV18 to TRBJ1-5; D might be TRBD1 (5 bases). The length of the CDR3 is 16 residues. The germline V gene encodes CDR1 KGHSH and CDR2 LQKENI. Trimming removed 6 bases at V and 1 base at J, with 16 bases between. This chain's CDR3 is CASSPGTGESNQPQHF. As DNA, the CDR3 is TGTGCCAGCTCTCCAGGGACGGGGGAAAGCAATCAGCCCCAGCATTTT.

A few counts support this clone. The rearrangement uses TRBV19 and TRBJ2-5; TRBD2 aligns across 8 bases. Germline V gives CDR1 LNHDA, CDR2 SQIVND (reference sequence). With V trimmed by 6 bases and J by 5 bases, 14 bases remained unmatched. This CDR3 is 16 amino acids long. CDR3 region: CASRHGGGLREETQYF. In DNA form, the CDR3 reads TGTGCCAGTAGACACGGGGGGGGACTACGCGAGGAGACCCAGTACTTC.

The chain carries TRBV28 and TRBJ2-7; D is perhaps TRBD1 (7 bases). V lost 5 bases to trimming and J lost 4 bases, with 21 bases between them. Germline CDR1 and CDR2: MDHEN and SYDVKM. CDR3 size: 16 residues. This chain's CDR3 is CASSRGSQGGRYEQYF. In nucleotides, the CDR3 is TGTGCCAGCAGTAGGGGTAGTCAGGGGGGTCGGTACGAGCAGTACTTC.

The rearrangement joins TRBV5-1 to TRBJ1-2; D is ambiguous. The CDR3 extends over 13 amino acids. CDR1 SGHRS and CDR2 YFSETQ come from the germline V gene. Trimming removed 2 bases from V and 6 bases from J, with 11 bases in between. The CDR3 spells CASSFGPTDGYTF. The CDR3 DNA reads TGCGCCAGCAGCTTTGGTCCCACGGATGGCTACACCTTC.

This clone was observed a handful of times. CDR3 sequence reads: CASSPWGGTTYEQYF. The CDR3 nucleotides read TGCGCCAGCAGCCCCTGGGGGGGGACCACCTACGAGCAGTACTTC. V is TRBV4-3 and J is TRBJ2-7, with 7 bases fitting TRBD2. Per germline, CDR1 LGHNA and CDR2 YSLEER. Unmatched junction bases numbered 8, after V lost 4 bases and J lost 2 bases. There are 15 residues in the CDR3.

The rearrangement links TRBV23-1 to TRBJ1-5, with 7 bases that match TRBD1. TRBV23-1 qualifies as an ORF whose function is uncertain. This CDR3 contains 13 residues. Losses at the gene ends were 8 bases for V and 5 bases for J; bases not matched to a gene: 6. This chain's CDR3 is CASPHRGDQPQHF. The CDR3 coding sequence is TGCGCCAGCCCCCACAGGGGAGATCAGCCCCAGCATTTT.

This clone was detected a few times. CDR3 loop: CASSRNGQGKRDNEQFF. The CDR3 region has the DNA TGTGCCAGCAGCCGCAACGGACAGGGGAAGCGGGACAATGAGCAGTTCTTC. The chain employs TRBV7-9 and TRBJ2-1, with 9 nucleotides matching TRBD1. This CDR3 is built from 17 residues. V lost 5 bases, J lost 5 bases, and 13 bases stayed unmatched. Germline CDR1 is SEHNR and CDR2 is FQNEAQ (reference sequence).

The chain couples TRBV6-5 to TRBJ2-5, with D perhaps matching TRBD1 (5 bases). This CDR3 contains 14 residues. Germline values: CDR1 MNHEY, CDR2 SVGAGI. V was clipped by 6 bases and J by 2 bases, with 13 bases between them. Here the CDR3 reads CASSPTGTQETQYF. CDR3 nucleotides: TGTGCCAGCAGCCCTACAGGCACTCAAGAGACCCAGTACTTC.

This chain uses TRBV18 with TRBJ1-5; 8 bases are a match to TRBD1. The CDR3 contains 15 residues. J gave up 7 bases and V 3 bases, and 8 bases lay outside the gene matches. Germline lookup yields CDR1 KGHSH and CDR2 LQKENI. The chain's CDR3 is CASSPVPGGLQPQHF. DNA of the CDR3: TGTGCCAGCTCACCCGTCCCAGGGGGCCTGCAGCCCCAGCATTTT.

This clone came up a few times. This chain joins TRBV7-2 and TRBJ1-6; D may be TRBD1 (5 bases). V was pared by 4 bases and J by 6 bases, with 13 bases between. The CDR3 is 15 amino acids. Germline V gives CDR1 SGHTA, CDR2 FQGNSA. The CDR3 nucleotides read TGTGCCAGCAGCTCCAGCCAGGGAATTAATTCACCCCTCCACTTT. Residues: CASSSSQGINSPLHF.

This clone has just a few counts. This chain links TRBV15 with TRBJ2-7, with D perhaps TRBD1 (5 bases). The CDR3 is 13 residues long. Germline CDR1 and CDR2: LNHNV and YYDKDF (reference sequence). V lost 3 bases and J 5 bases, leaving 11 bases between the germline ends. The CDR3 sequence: CATSSGQGDEQYF. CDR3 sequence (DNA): TGTGCCACCAGCAGTGGCCAAGGGGACGAGCAGTACTTC.

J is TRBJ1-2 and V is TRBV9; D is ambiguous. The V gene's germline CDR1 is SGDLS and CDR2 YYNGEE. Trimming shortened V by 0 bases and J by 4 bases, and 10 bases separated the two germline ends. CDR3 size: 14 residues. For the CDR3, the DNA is TGTGCCAGCAGCGTAGAAGGTTGGAGCTATGGCTACACCTTC. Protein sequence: CASSVEGWSYGYTF. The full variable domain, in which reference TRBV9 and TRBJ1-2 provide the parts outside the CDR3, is DSGVTQTPKHLITATGQRVTLRCSPRSGDLSVYWYQQSLDQGLQFLIQYYNGEERAKGNILERFSAQQFPDLHSELNLSSLELGDSALYFCASSVEGWSYGYTFGSGTRLTVV.

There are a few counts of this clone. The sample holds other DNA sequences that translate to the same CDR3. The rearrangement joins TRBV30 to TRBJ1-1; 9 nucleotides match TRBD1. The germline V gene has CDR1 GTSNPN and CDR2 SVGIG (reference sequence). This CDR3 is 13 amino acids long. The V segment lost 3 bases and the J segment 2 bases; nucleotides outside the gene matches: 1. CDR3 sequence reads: CAWRGQGNTEAFF. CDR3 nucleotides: TGTGCCTGGAGGGGACAGGGTAACACTGAAGCTTTCTTT.

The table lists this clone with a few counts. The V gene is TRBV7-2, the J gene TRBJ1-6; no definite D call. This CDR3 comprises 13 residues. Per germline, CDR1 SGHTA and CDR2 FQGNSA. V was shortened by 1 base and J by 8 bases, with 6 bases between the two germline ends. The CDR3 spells CASSLVTDSPLHF. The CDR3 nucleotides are TGTGCCAGCAGCTTAGTCACGGATTCACCCCTCCACTTT.